This TCR beta chain is from a study of blood T cell repertoires in COVID-19. This clone was seen more than once but under ten times. Germline V gives CDR1 PRHDT, CDR2 FYEKMQ (reference sequence). There are 14 residues in the CDR3. Trimming took off 5 bases at V and 3 bases at J, with 14 bases between the two ends. Sequenced by immunoSEQ multiplex PCR; TCRdb stores in-frame clones only, minus some. Of 200,000 to 300,000 clones in the sample, around four fifths were seen once. V is TRBV13 and J is TRBJ2-7, with D uncertain. Sequenced input: peripheral blood. The TCR sequence derives from a woman between 65 and 79 years old with acute or convalescent COVID-19. As DNA, the CDR3 is TGTGCCAGCAGCCGGTTTGGCGGAGTCTACGAGCAGTACTTC. Encoded protein: CASSRFGGVYEQYF.